Below, 17 T cell receptor beta chains from the same sample are listed, as sequenced in a study of T cell responses to AZD1222 COVID-19 vaccine. The assay was immunoSEQ multiplex PCR, and TCRdb's table has in-frame clones only and misses some. In the table there are roughly 150,000 clones, 92% of which are singletons. The sample here was peripheral blood, taken on day 0 of AZD1222 vaccination. The receptors here all came from an adult in good health.

The DNA for the CDR3 is TGTGCCAGCGGCCTACCCCCGCACAGAAGGAATGAAAAACTGTTTTTT. Translation: CASGLPPHRRNEKLFF. The chain uses TRBV6-6 and TRBJ1-4, with D unresolved. Between the trimmed V and J ends, which lost 8 bases and 5 bases, there was a span of 21 bases. Germline CDR1 MNHNY, CDR2 SVGAGI (reference sequence). The CDR3 has 16 residues.

This chain joins TRBV12-3 or TRBV12-4 and TRBJ1-1; D is uncertain. Between the trimmed V and J ends, which lost 1 base and 12 bases, there was a span of 6 bases. This CDR3 region has 10 residues. The CDR3, as DNA: TGTGCCAGCAGTTTAGGCGGGACTTTCTTT. Residues: CASSLGGTFF.

V is TRBV7-2 and J is TRBJ2-1, with D perhaps TRBD2 (6 bases). V dropped 0 bases and J dropped 4 bases, with 10 bases sitting between them. Germline V gene sequence: CDR1 SGHTA, CDR2 FQGNSA. CDR3 length: 15 residues. The CDR3 DNA follows: TGTGCCAGCAGCTTAGCCGGGACTGAATACAATGAGCAGTTCTTC. It codes for CASSLAGTEYNEQFF. The full variable domain, rest sourced from reference TRBV7-2 and TRBJ2-1, is GAGVSQSPSNKVTEKGKDVELRCDPISGHTALYWYRQSLGQGLEFLIYFQGNSAPDKSGLPSDRFSAERTGGSVSTLTIQRTQQEDSAVYLCASSLAGTEYNEQFFGPGTRLTVL.

As for this clone: Other DNA sequences in this sample translate to the same CDR3. The chain joins TRBV6-5 to TRBJ1-1, with 7 bases that match TRBD1. The germline CDR1 and CDR2 sequences are MNHEY and SVGAGI. Trimming cost V 5 bases and J 7 bases; bases outside gene matches: 1. This CDR3 has 11 residues. The CDR3 nucleotides are TGTGCCAGCAGTCGGACAGGTGAAGCTTTCTTT. Its protein product is CASSRTGEAFF.

The DNA for the CDR3 is TGTGCCAGCAGCCTCCTGGCAGGGAGGTGGGATGGCTACACCTTC. Protein: CASSLLAGRWDGYTF. This rearrangement joins TRBV5-4 to TRBJ1-2; weak D call: TRBD1 (5 bases). Germline V lookup: CDR1 SGHNT, CDR2 YYREEE (reference sequence). This CDR3 has 15 amino acids. The V and J ends lost 4 bases and 6 bases respectively, with 19 bases between them.

This chain uses TRBV3-1 (or the pseudogene TRBV3-2) with TRBJ1-1, with D possibly TRBD1 on 6 matching bases. The length of the CDR3 is 16 residues. V lost 0 bases, J lost 4 bases, and 15 bases lay in between. CDR1 is LGHDT, CDR2 YNNKEL, per germline (reference sequence). CDR3 coding DNA: TGTGCCAGCAGCCAAGAAGTGGGGGGGCTGGGCACTGAAGCTTTCTTT. Translation gives CASSQEVGGLGTEAFF.

On this clone itself: Germline is not matched at one junction end, which may reflect a read error. J is TRBJ2-7 and V is TRBV19; the D gene is possibly TRBD1 (6 bases). There are 14 residues in the CDR3. Germline V gives CDR1 LNHDA, CDR2 SQIVND (reference sequence). The chain's CDR3 is CASSLEQGRNEQYF. The CDR3 coding sequence is TGTGCCAGTAGTTTAGAACAGGGTCGGAACGAGCAGTACTTC.

The sample holds one count of this clone. The chain recombines TRBV28 with TRBJ2-2; D call uncertain. Germline loops: CDR1 MDHEN, CDR2 SYDVKM. V lost 3 bases to trimming and J lost 1 base, with 9 bases between them. This CDR3 region has 15 residues. CDR3 residues: CASSFQGMNTGELFF. The CDR3 DNA reads as TGTGCCAGCAGTTTTCAAGGGATGAACACCGGGGAGCTGTTTTTT.

The chain is built from TRBV5-1 and TRBJ2-3, with a weak D call TRBD1 (5 bases). Germline V lookup: CDR1 SGHRS, CDR2 YFSETQ. V lost 2 bases and J lost 2, with 12 bases in between. CDR3 size: 15 residues. The CDR3 reads CASSFQGIYTDTQYF. The CDR3 nucleotides read TGCGCCAGCAGCTTTCAGGGAATATACACAGATACGCAGTATTTT.

The CDR3 DNA is TGTGCCAGCAGCTTATACTTGAGCACAGATACGCAGTATTTT. It specifies CASSLYLSTDTQYF. The chain carries TRBV7-2 and TRBJ2-3, with D unclear. This CDR3 region has 14 residues. Germline V gene lookup returns CDR1 SGHTA and CDR2 FQGNSA. The V gene lost 2 bases and the J gene lost 0 bases, with 6 bases spanning the gap.

The chain employs TRBV28 and TRBJ1-4, with D possibly being TRBD1 (5 bases). This CDR3 region has 13 residues. Trimming took 3 bases from V and 8 from J, leaving 10 bases between them. The germline V gene has CDR1 MDHEN and CDR2 SYDVKM. CDR3 protein: CASSLGEGEKLFF. The DNA of the CDR3 is TGTGCCAGCAGTTTGGGAGAGGGGGAAAAACTGTTTTTT.

In this sample, this clone turned up once. This rearrangement joins TRBV18 to TRBJ1-2, with 9 bases lining up with TRBD1. CDR3 size: 16 residues. V shed 3 bases and J 0 bases; nucleotides not matched to a gene: 5. Germline-derived CDR1 and CDR2 are KGHSH and LQKENI. The CDR3 region is CASSPGTGTTNYGYTF. As DNA, the CDR3 is TGTGCCAGCTCACCTGGGACAGGGACAACTAACTATGGCTACACCTTC.

The J gene is TRBJ1-1, the V gene TRBV11-3, with D perhaps matching TRBD1 (5 bases). Per germline, CDR1 SGHNT and CDR2 YENEEA. The CDR3 is made up of 15 amino acids. V was trimmed by 1 base and J by 1 base, leaving 10 bases between them. The CDR3 protein is CASSLGGTKNTEAFF. Here the CDR3 DNA reads TGTGCCAGCAGCTTAGGAGGGACTAAGAACACTGAAGCTTTCTTT. The full variable domain, its missing parts supplied by reference TRBV11-3 and TRBJ1-1, is EAGVVQSPRYKIIEKKQPVAFWCNPISGHNTLYWYLQNLGQGPELLIRYENEEAVDDSQLPKDRFSAERLKGVDSTLKIQPAELGDSAVYLCASSLGGTKNTEAFFGQGTRLTVV.

This sequence joins TRBV3-1 (or the pseudogene TRBV3-2) and TRBJ2-1; 8 nucleotides line up with TRBD2. The junction had 6 bases not matched to a gene; V was cut back by 1 base and J by 4 bases. The CDR3 loop spans 16 amino acids. Per the germline V gene, CDR1 is LGHDT and CDR2 is YNNKEL (reference sequence). Written as DNA, the CDR3 is TGTGCCAGCAGCCAAGCGGGAGGGCCTGATTACAATGAGCAGTTCTTC. It codes for CASSQAGGPDYNEQFF.

This clone occurred once. The chain carries TRBV7-9 and TRBJ2-3; no clear D. Germline assignment: CDR1 SEHNR and CDR2 FQNEAQ (reference sequence). V dropped 3 bases and J dropped 2 bases, with 6 bases sitting between them. This CDR3 comprises 13 residues. The CDR3 DNA sequence: TGTGCCAGCAGCTTCGGAGTCACAGATACGCAGTATTTT. This gives the protein CASSFGVTDTQYF.

This clone was counted only a few times. This sequence joins TRBV7-6 and TRBJ2-5; 9 bases match TRBD1. The CDR3 sequence is 15 residues long. The V gene's germline CDR1 is SGHVS and CDR2 FNYEAQ. V lost 4 bases and J lost 2; bases outside the gene matches: 5. CDR3 amino acids: CASSYGTGLQETQYF. The CDR3 coding sequence is TGTGCCAGCAGCTATGGGACAGGGCTGCAAGAGACCCAGTACTTC. The variable domain in full, with the rest retrieved from reference TRBV7-6 and TRBJ2-5, is GAGVSQSPRYKVTKRGQDVALRCDPISGHVSLYWYRQALGQGPEFLTYFNYEAQQDKSGLPNDRFSAERPEGSISTLTIQRTEQRDSAMYRCASSYGTGLQETQYFGPGTRLLVL.

The J gene is TRBJ1-1, the V gene TRBV19; D may be TRBD1 (5 bases). CDR3 length equals 16 residues. V was shortened by 5 bases and J by 0 bases, with 16 bases between the two germline ends. Germline V gene sequence: CDR1 LNHDA, CDR2 SQIVND (reference sequence). CDR3 DNA sequence: TGTGCCAGTAGTGCTGTCTGGACACCTCTGAACACTGAAGCTTTCTTT. As protein: CASSAVWTPLNTEAFF.